The entry that follows covers one T cell receptor (beta chain) sequence. An end of the junction differs from the germline gene, which may be a read error. RNA was extracted and reverse transcribed into cDNA as the sequencing template. Profiling relied on immunoSEQ multiplex PCR, and the TCRdb table lists in-frame clones only, not all of them. The data show 150,000 or so clones, around 87% seen once. This CDR3 spans 14 amino acids. Germline assignment: CDR1 SSHAT and CDR2 FNYEAQ (reference sequence). The entry originates in a study of CD8+ T cells in alopecia areata. The rearrangement joins TRBV7-7 to TRBJ2-1, with 12 bases fitting TRBD2. The sequenced sample was CD8+ T cells sorted from blood, obtained at week 0. This TCR was sampled from a human donor with alopecia areata. In DNA form, the CDR3 reads TGTGCTAGCAGCAAAGGGACTAGCGGGAATGAGCAGTTCTTC. This codes for CASSKGTSGNEQFF.